Following are 16 T cell receptor beta chains from one sample sequenced in a study of T cell responses to AZD1222 COVID-19 vaccine. The table came from immunoSEQ multiplex PCR; TCRdb's copy has only in-frame clones and leaves some out. The sample consists of 100,000 to 150,000 clones, over 90% of them appearing once. The sample here was peripheral blood, taken on day 0 of AZD1222 vaccination. The receptors come from an adult in good health.

V is TRBV27 and J is TRBJ1-2, with D unclear. The CDR3 extends over 17 amino acids. V was shortened by 1 base and J by 4 bases, with 19 bases between the two germline ends. The germline V gene has CDR1 MNHEY and CDR2 SMNVEV (reference sequence). The CDR3 loop is CASSLFPITGLGYGYTF. Written as DNA, the CDR3 is TGTGCCAGCAGTTTATTCCCTATAACCGGACTTGGCTATGGCTACACCTTC.

The chain couples TRBV3-1 (or the pseudogene TRBV3-2) to TRBJ1-1; D is undetermined. CDR3 size: 13 residues. V was cut by 4 bases and J by 5 bases, with 11 bases left in between. CDR1 and CDR2 (germline): LGHDT, YNNKEL (reference sequence). CDR3 region: CASSRTDYTEAFF. The CDR3 DNA reads as TGTGCCAGCAGCCGGACGGATTATACTGAAGCTTTCTTT.

The CDR3 DNA sequence: TGTGCCAGCAGCTCGAATTCGGAGACCCAGTACTTC. Protein sequence: CASSSNSETQYF. The rearrangement links TRBV3-1 (or the pseudogene TRBV3-2) to TRBJ2-5; D call uncertain. The CDR3 is 12 amino acids. V lost 5 bases to trimming and J lost 5 bases, with 9 bases between them. CDR1 is LGHDT and CDR2 is YNNKEL in the germline V gene (reference sequence).

This clone was observed a handful of times. This chain links TRBV27 with TRBJ1-4; a weak D match, TRBD1 (6 bases). V lost 6 bases to trimming and J lost 5 bases, with 16 bases between them. The CDR3 is 15 residues long. Per germline, CDR1 MNHEY and CDR2 SMNVEV (reference sequence). This CDR3 reads CASRHRRQVNEKLFF. As DNA, the CDR3 is TGTGCCAGCAGGCACCGTCGACAGGTGAATGAAAAACTGTTTTTT.

The chain has TRBV29-1 and TRBJ1-1, with 8 bases matching TRBD1. The CDR3 sequence is 13 residues long. From germline, CDR1 is SQVTM and CDR2 ANQGSEA. The V and J ends lost 6 bases and 1 base, in that order; junction bases with no gene match: 4. This CDR3 reads CSVTGGKNTEAFF. CDR3 nucleotides: TGCAGCGTCACAGGGGGTAAGAACACTGAAGCTTTCTTT.

This chain joins TRBV7-2 and TRBJ1-4, with unresolved D. Germline CDR1 and CDR2: SGHTA and FQGNSA. V dropped 5 bases and J dropped 4 bases, with 14 bases sitting between them. The CDR3 contains 15 residues. The CDR3 is CASSESKEVNEKLFF. CDR3 DNA: TGTGCCAGCAGCGAATCGAAGGAGGTTAATGAAAAACTGTTTTTT.

For the CDR3, the DNA is TGTGCCAGCACGATTTACATGAACACTGAAGCTTTCTTT. Its protein is CASTIYMNTEAFF. The chain couples TRBV2 to TRBJ1-1; no clear D gene. The CDR3 spans 13 residues. Trimming took 7 bases from V and 0 from J, leaving 9 bases between them. The germline V gene encodes CDR1 SNHLY and CDR2 FYNNEI.

The rearrangement uses TRBV19 and TRBJ1-2; a weak D match, TRBD1 (5 bases). Germline V lookup: CDR1 LNHDA, CDR2 SQIVND (reference sequence). V was clipped by 1 base and J by 6 bases, with 15 bases between them. This CDR3 region has 15 residues. The CDR3 sequence: CASSIAKRDPNGYTF. CDR3 nucleotide sequence: TGTGCCAGTAGTATAGCCAAGAGGGACCCTAATGGCTACACCTTC.

In regard to this clone: A junction boundary mismatches the germline segment, possibly from a read error. The V gene is TRBV7-7, the J gene TRBJ2-2, with D uncertain. This CDR3 has 14 residues. The germline V gene encodes CDR1 SSHAT and CDR2 FNYEAQ (reference sequence). As DNA, the CDR3 is TGTGCTAGCAGCTTAGATCTAGGAACCGGGGAGCTGTTTTTT. It encodes CASSLDLGTGELFF.

The chain uses TRBV10-3 and TRBJ2-7; 11 bases are a match to TRBD2. CDR3 length equals 17 residues. V trimming: 4 bases; J trimming: 0 bases; junction bases outside the gene matches: 8. Germline V gene sequence: CDR1 ENHRY, CDR2 SYGVKD. CDR3: CAISATRTSGPSYEQYF. CDR3 coding DNA: TGTGCCATCAGTGCAACTAGGACTAGCGGGCCCTCCTACGAGCAGTACTTC.

V and J are TRBV27 and TRBJ1-4, with TRBD1 matching 11 bases. From germline, CDR1 is MNHEY and CDR2 SMNVEV (reference sequence). With V trimmed by 6 bases and J by 7 bases, 4 bases remained unmatched. The length of the CDR3 is 14 residues. The CDR3 nucleotides are TGTGCCAGCAGCGGACAGGGGGCGGGTGAAAAACTGTTTTTT. Protein sequence: CASSGQGAGEKLFF.

This chain uses TRBV7-8 with TRBJ2-3; 14 positions agree with TRBD2. Trimming cost V 4 bases and J 0 bases; bases outside gene matches: 6. The germline CDR1 and CDR2 sequences are SGHVS and FQNEAQ. The CDR3 loop spans 18 amino acids. CDR3: CASSSPGLAGGSTDTQYF. CDR3 coding DNA: TGTGCCAGCAGCTCGCCAGGACTAGCGGGGGGAAGCACAGATACGCAGTATTTT.

J is TRBJ1-1 and V is TRBV6-5; no clear D gene. CDR3 length equals 14 residues. Per germline, CDR1 MNHEY and CDR2 SVGAGI. V was cut by 6 bases and J by 2 bases, with 13 bases left in between. The CDR3 loop is CASSEIAGNTEAFF. The CDR3 DNA follows: TGTGCCAGCAGCGAGATTGCGGGCAACACTGAAGCTTTCTTT.

This clone was seen ten or more times. The V gene is TRBV29-1, the J gene TRBJ2-7; D not resolved. Germline lookup yields CDR1 SQVTM and CDR2 ANQGSEA. This CDR3 is built from 13 residues. V was shortened by 0 bases and J by 7 bases, with 13 bases between the two germline ends. Here the CDR3 DNA reads TGCAGCGTTGAAGATTTTACTCGTGGAGAGCAGTACTTC. Translating gives CSVEDFTRGEQYF.

J is TRBJ1-2 and V is TRBV29-1; D remains ambiguous. This CDR3 spans 11 amino acids. Germline lookup yields CDR1 SQVTM and CDR2 ANQGSEA. V was cut by 0 bases and J by 7 bases, with 6 bases left in between. CDR3 nucleotide sequence: TGCAGCGTTGAAGAACGTTTTGGCTACACCTTC. It is translated as CSVEERFGYTF.

The chain has TRBV27 and TRBJ1-2; D not resolved. CDR1 is MNHEY, CDR2 SMNVEV, per germline (reference sequence). Trimming stripped 6 bases from V and 0 bases from J, with 8 bases between. There are 13 residues in the CDR3. For the CDR3, the DNA is TGTGCCAGCAGCCTAATGGCTAACTATGGCTACACCTTC. This encodes CASSLMANYGYTF.